This T cell receptor (beta chain) was sequenced during a study of blood T cell repertoires in COVID-19. Study-level information: Samples of COVID-19 (acute and convalescent) were obtained from the United States, Italy and Spain. T cells, B-cell-depleted T cells, or PBMCs supplied cDNA or gDNA.

This clone has just a few counts. Seattle-derived patients entered the study during active infection and were followed longitudinally. The table came from immunoSEQ multiplex PCR; TCRdb's copy has only in-frame clones and leaves some out. The sample has around 110,000 clones, 76% seen once. The germline V gene encodes CDR1 MGHRA and CDR2 YSYEKL. V shed 4 bases and J shed 2 bases, with 8 bases lying between them. The CDR3 has 13 residues. V usage is TRBV4-1 and J usage is TRBJ1-2, with D possibly TRBD1 on 5 matching bases. The sequenced material came from peripheral blood. This receptor was identified in a man older than 75 with COVID-19, enrolled during active disease. CDR3 coding DNA: TGCGCCAGCAGCCTCAGGGCCAACTATGGCTACACCTTC. This sequence encodes CASSLRANYGYTF.